This is a list of T cell receptor beta chains from one sample in a study of shared clonotypes between healthy human individuals. Some clones are missing from TCRdb's copy, which holds only in-frame ones; the method was immunoSEQ multiplex PCR. The sample yields roughly 2 million clones, approximately 94% seen once. Sequenced sample: naive CD4+ T cells sorted from blood. All receptors come from a man aged 18 to 30 in good health. Both conserved end residues are trimmed from each CDR3. A D gene is named only where the DNA matches it firmly. Some rows have no size entry. The others give once, few or many, or a class for an expanded clone.

size,D,V,CDR3
NA,TRBD1,TRBV28,ASRLTGTDTQY
NA,TRBD2,TRBV11-2,ASSFLAGGKETQY
NA,NA,TRBV2,ASKRYSNQPQH
NA,NA,TRBV5-6,ASSFWDISYEQY
NA,TRBD1,TRBV10-3,AISEEDRGVVRDNEQF
NA,TRBD1,TRBV28,ASTGQYGYT
NA,TRBD1,TRBV5-4,ASSWDSGPYNEQF
NA,NA,TRBV29-1,SVEGRLNTEAF
NA,TRBD2,TRBV11-2,ASSPSGKGTDTQY
NA,NA,TRBV11-2,ASSFGKTGELF
NA,TRBD1,TRBV6-6,ASSVRQGNTEAF
NA,TRBD2,TRBV28,ASSPRLALAKNIQY
NA,NA,TRBV7-2,ASSSGAATNYGYT
NA,TRBD2,TRBV9,ASTLTSGTHNEQF
NA,NA,TRBV7-2,ASSFGGAPTDTQY
once,NA,TRBV27,ASSLSRGKNTEAF
NA,TRBD2,TRBV5-4,ASSTRLASDEQF
NA,NA,TRBV29-1,SVAAWGETQY
NA,NA,TRBV29-1,SAYTVGAF
NA,NA,TRBV30,AWSVNFLEQY
NA,TRBD1,TRBV5-1,ASSLATGSPRAAQY
NA,NA,TRBV11-3,ASSFPVALPRCTEAF
once,NA,TRBV6-5,ASRLVDEQY
NA,TRBD1,TRBV4-2,ASSQDLGQGQETQY
NA,NA,TRBV10-3,AISESGIGYT
NA,TRBD1,TRBV7-9,ASSLGDRGRETQY
NA,TRBD2,TRBV19,ASSTVLAGRTDTQY
NA,TRBD2,TRBV5-1,ASSLEASGKETQY
once,TRBD2,TRBV18,ASSLAGGAYEQY
NA,NA,TRBV30,AWSVEVEAF
NA,TRBD1,TRBV19,ASSTTGGLSNQPQH
NA,NA,TRBV5-1,ASSPRDIRTDTQY
NA,TRBD2,TRBV7-6,ASSFVSGVASGDTQY
NA,TRBD2,TRBV5-4,ASSFSAGGPYEQY
NA,NA,TRBV28,ASNRDYGYT
NA,TRBD2,TRBV18,ASSLAGVSYEQY
NA,NA,TRBV11-3,ASSAAWGTDTQY
NA,TRBD1,TRBV28,ASSSQGVGREKLF
NA,TRBD1,TRBV7-3,ASSKQGTLHEQY
NA,NA,TRBV19,ASSQSAVRVRQPQH